Listed here are 28 T cell receptor beta chains from one sample, sequenced in a study of T cell changes during pregnancy in multiple sclerosis. Sequencing was performed with immunoSEQ multiplex PCR; in TCRdb, only in-frame clones are kept and a portion is missing. Here the sample spans some 47,000 clones, about 90% being singletons. The material sequenced was peripheral blood, taken in the first trimester of pregnancy. Receptor source: a female donor with multiple sclerosis, enrolled in a pregnancy study.

The gene calls are TRBV11-2 and TRBJ1-1; D gene unclear. The CDR3 loop spans 13 amino acids. V was clipped by 1 base and J by 4 bases, with 7 bases between them. Germline V gene sequence: CDR1 SGHAT, CDR2 FQNNGV. The DNA for the CDR3 is TGTGCCAGCAGCTTAGCCGTAATCACTGAAGCTTTCTTT. Encoded protein: CASSLAVITEAFF.

On this clone: This sample includes further DNA sequences coding for the same CDR3. This rearrangement joins TRBV5-6 to TRBJ2-3; TRBD1 might be the D (5 bases). CDR3 size: 16 residues. Germline assignment: CDR1 SGHDT and CDR2 YYEEEE. Trimming shortened V by 2 bases and J by 2 bases, and 15 bases separated the two germline ends. CDR3 sequence reads: CASSFDRYSYTDTQYF. The DNA of the CDR3 is TGTGCCAGCAGCTTCGACAGATATTCGTACACAGATACGCAGTATTTT.

As DNA, the CDR3 is TGCGCCAGCAGCTTGGCCCATGGGACAGTATACAATGAGCAGTTCTTC. Translation: CASSLAHGTVYNEQFF. This rearrangement joins TRBV5-1 to TRBJ2-1; 7 bases are a match to TRBD1. Looked up from germline, CDR1 is SGHRS and CDR2 is YFSETQ. This CDR3 comprises 16 residues. V dropped 0 bases and J dropped 4; count of bases not matched to a gene: 7.

The chain joins TRBV30 to TRBJ1-6, with D tentatively TRBD1 (5 bases). Germline assignment: CDR1 GTSNPN and CDR2 SVGIG (reference sequence). The CDR3 consists of 14 residues. The germline V and J ends were trimmed by 6 bases and 10 bases, with 19 bases remaining between them. The CDR3 DNA follows: TGTGCCTGCACGACGATTCGGGGGACCTCACCCCTCCACTTT. Amino acids: CACTTIRGTSPLHF.

V and J are TRBV7-2 and TRBJ2-3, with 10 bases lining up with TRBD2. With 6 bases clipped from V and 3 bases from J, the junction kept 6 bases outside the gene matches. This CDR3 has 15 residues. Germline assignment: CDR1 SGHTA and CDR2 FQGNSA. The CDR3 here is CASRSGGAGTDTQYF. The CDR3 DNA reads as TGTGCCAGCAGGAGCGGGGGGGCTGGGACAGATACGCAGTATTTT.

This clone showed up just once. The chain joins TRBV9 to TRBJ2-6; 11 nucleotides agree with TRBD1. The CDR3 sequence is 18 residues long. From germline, CDR1 is SGDLS and CDR2 YYNGEE. J gave up 0 bases and V 3 bases, and 5 bases lay outside the gene matches. The CDR3 nucleotides are TGTGCCAGCAGCGCGGCCGGGACAGGGGGCTCTGGGGCCAACGTCCTGACTTTC. It is translated as CASSAAGTGGSGANVLTF.

This chain uses TRBV28 with TRBJ1-2; 7 nucleotides agree with TRBD1. The V and J ends lost 8 bases and 3 bases, in that order; junction bases with no gene match: 9. The CDR3 extends over 14 amino acids. Germline-derived CDR1 and CDR2 are MDHEN and SYDVKM. CDR3 in amino acids: CASLPQGGYYGYTF. The CDR3 bases are TGTGCCAGCCTACCCCAGGGGGGATACTATGGCTACACCTTC.

The chain's CDR3 is CASSQLSYEQYF. Here the CDR3 DNA reads TGTGCCAGCAGCCAACTGAGCTACGAGCAGTACTTC. This chain joins TRBV14 and TRBJ2-7; D is uncertain. The CDR3 is 12 amino acids. Trimming took off 2 bases at V and 3 bases at J, with 5 bases between the two ends. Germline V gene sequence: CDR1 SGHDN, CDR2 FVKESK. The variable domain in full, completed from reference TRBV14 and TRBJ2-7, reads EAGVTQFPSHSVIEKGQTVTLRCDPISGHDNLYWYRRVMGKEIKFLLHFVKESKQDESGMPNNRFLAERTGGTYSTLKVQPAELEDSGVYFCASSQLSYEQYFGPGTRLTVT.

This chain connects TRBV25-1 to TRBJ2-1; 9 bases fit TRBD1. V lost 5 bases to trimming and J lost 0 bases; unmatched junction nucleotides: 11. This CDR3 contains 18 residues. Per the germline V gene, CDR1 is MGHDK and CDR2 is SYGVNS. Here the CDR3 reads CASSPGQGRRSSYNEQFF. The CDR3 DNA reads TGTGCCAGCAGTCCGGGACAGGGACGGCGCAGCTCCTACAATGAGCAGTTCTTC.

This chain links TRBV27 with TRBJ2-7; D may be TRBD2 (6 bases). The germline CDR1 and CDR2 sequences are MNHEY and SMNVEV (reference sequence). This CDR3 is 15 amino acids long. V lost 2 bases and J 1 base, leaving 12 bases between the germline ends. For the CDR3, the DNA is TGTGCCAGCAGTTTAAGGCCGGGACTTTCCTACGAGCAGTACTTC. The encoded protein is CASSLRPGLSYEQYF.

V and J are TRBV5-6 and TRBJ2-5, with D possibly matching TRBD2 (6 bases). Deletions cut 3 bases from V and 5 bases from J, with 14 bases between. This CDR3 comprises 14 residues. Germline values: CDR1 SGHDT, CDR2 YYEEEE. Here the CDR3 reads CASSSLTSGETQYF. Here the CDR3 DNA reads TGTGCCAGCAGCTCTTTGACTAGTGGCGAGACCCAGTACTTC.

V is TRBV11-2 and J is TRBJ1-1; 7 nucleotides line up with TRBD1. J gave up 8 bases and V 0 bases, and 6 bases lay outside the gene matches. Germline-derived CDR1 and CDR2 are SGHAT and FQNNGV. There are 14 residues in the CDR3. The CDR3 region has the DNA TGTGCCAGCAGCTTAGATGGGGACAGTATGGAAGCTTTCTTT. This codes for CASSLDGDSMEAFF.

This clone was picked up a small number of times. This rearrangement joins TRBV10-3 to TRBJ2-1; D not certain. The CDR3 runs 12 residues. Trimming shortened V by 2 bases and J by 9 bases, and 8 bases separated the two germline ends. CDR1 and CDR2 (germline): ENHRY, SYGVKD. CDR3 residues: CAISEPLFEQFF. The CDR3 nucleotides read TGTGCCATCAGTGAGCCCCTTTTTGAGCAGTTCTTC.

The chain joins TRBV20-1 to TRBJ2-1; D not certain. Germline V lookup: CDR1 DFQATT, CDR2 SNEGSKA (reference sequence). The CDR3 length is 10 residues. V was shortened by 4 bases and J by 7 bases, with 5 bases between the two germline ends. Here the CDR3 DNA reads TGCAGTGCTACCCTTAATGAGCAGTTCTTC. This gives the protein CSATLNEQFF.

This chain links TRBV27 with TRBJ1-1, with D perhaps matching TRBD1 (6 bases). From germline, CDR1 is MNHEY and CDR2 SMNVEV (reference sequence). This CDR3 spans 15 amino acids. Deletions cut 2 bases from V and 4 bases from J, with 14 bases between. For the CDR3, the DNA is TGTGCCAGCAGTTTAGGAATTAAGGGGGTCACTGAAGCTTTCTTT. This translates into CASSLGIKGVTEAFF.

The chain has TRBV6-6 and TRBJ1-3; TRBD1 agrees at 9 bases. The junction had 9 bases not matched to a gene; V was cut back by 7 bases and J by 8 bases. The CDR3 loop spans 14 amino acids. The germline V gene encodes CDR1 MNHNY and CDR2 SVGAGI (reference sequence). The CDR3 DNA is TGTGCCAGCATTAGACGGGACAGGGCAGACACCATATATTTT. Translated, it gives CASIRRDRADTIYF.

This clone was observed a handful of times. The rearrangement uses TRBV18 and TRBJ1-1; D is perhaps TRBD1 (5 bases). The CDR3 has 12 residues. V shed 0 bases and J shed 11 bases, with 10 bases lying between them. CDR1 is KGHSH and CDR2 is LQKENI in the germline V gene. This CDR3 reads CASSPPEGSAFF. The DNA for the CDR3 is TGTGCCAGCTCACCACCGGAGGGGAGCGCTTTCTTT. The variable domain in full, completed from reference TRBV18 and TRBJ1-1, reads NAGVMQNPRHLVRRRGQEARLRCSPMKGHSHVYWYRQLPEEGLKFMVYLQKENIIDESGMPKERFSAEFPKEGPSILRIQQVVRGDSAAYFCASSPPEGSAFFGQGTRLTVV.

The rearrangement joins TRBV30 to TRBJ1-6, with no clear D. Trimming cost V 3 bases and J 0 bases, with 12 bases left between them. The CDR3 is made up of 16 amino acids. The germline gives CDR1 GTSNPN, CDR2 SVGIG (reference sequence). The CDR3 is CAWRFYESSYNSPLHF. DNA for the CDR3: TGTGCCTGGAGATTTTATGAGAGCTCCTATAATTCACCCCTCCACTTT.

This clone is deemed medium-sized. The chain has TRBV6-4 and TRBJ2-3, with 10 bases fitting TRBD2. The CDR3 extends over 17 amino acids. The V and J ends lost 3 bases and 1 base, in that order; junction bases with no gene match: 7. Germline V gene data show CDR1 as MRHNA and CDR2 as SNTAGT. Here the CDR3 reads CASSEASGGLGTDTQYF. The DNA for the CDR3 is TGTGCCAGCAGTGAGGCTAGCGGGGGTCTGGGCACAGATACGCAGTATTTT.

This clone appeared a single time. The chain links TRBV14 to TRBJ2-2; TRBD1 matches 7 bases. In germline, CDR1 is SGHDN, CDR2 FVKESK. The CDR3 runs to 16 residues. V lost 4 bases and J lost 1; bases outside the gene matches: 6. Written as DNA, the CDR3 is TGTGCCAGCAGCCTGTCGCGGACAGGGAACACCGGGGAGCTGTTTTTT. Its translation: CASSLSRTGNTGELFF.

The rearrangement uses TRBV10-2 and TRBJ2-3; 12 nucleotides agree with TRBD2. This CDR3 is built from 14 residues. CDR1 and CDR2 from the germline V gene are WSHSY and SAAADI. J was trimmed by 6 bases and V by 7 bases; bases with no gene match: 5. The CDR3 reads CASTLAGGPDTQYF. The CDR3 bases are TGCGCCAGCACTCTAGCGGGGGGGCCCGATACGCAGTATTTT.

The CDR3 sequence: CASSLALEVSKFF. CDR3 nucleotide sequence: TGTGCCAGCAGCTTAGCGCTAGAGGTTTCCAAGTTCTTC. V is TRBV7-2 and J is TRBJ2-1; D is uncertain. The CDR3 consists of 13 residues. CDR1 and CDR2 (germline): SGHTA, FQGNSA. Trimming cost V 0 bases and J 14 bases, with 14 bases left between them.

In DNA form, the CDR3 reads TGCGCCAGCTACTGGGGGGCGAACACCGGGGAGCTGTTTTTT. Translated: CASYWGANTGELFF. The chain combines TRBV5-1 with TRBJ2-2; a weak D match, TRBD2 (6 bases). Deletions cut 7 bases from V and 0 bases from J, with 10 bases between. The germline CDR1 and CDR2 sequences are SGHRS and YFSETQ. The CDR3 totals 14 residues.

By its share, this clone is medium-sized. This chain joins TRBV2 and TRBJ1-1, with 9 bases matching TRBD1. With V trimmed by 6 bases and J by 1 base, 0 bases remained unmatched. This CDR3 has 13 amino acids. CDR1 and CDR2 (germline): SNHLY, FYNNEI. The CDR3 spells CASRDRGNTEAFF. CDR3 nucleotide sequence: TGTGCCAGCAGGGACAGGGGGAACACTGAAGCTTTCTTT.

The chain has TRBV6-1 and TRBJ1-2, with D hard to call. The CDR3 sequence is 14 residues long. Germline loops: CDR1 MNHNS, CDR2 SASEGT. V gave up 0 bases and J gave up 7 bases, with 12 bases separating them. In nucleotides, the CDR3 is TGTGCCAGCAGTGAAGCTCCAGGCCCCTTTGGCTACACCTTC. Translation: CASSEAPGPFGYTF.

This rearrangement joins TRBV19 to TRBJ2-6; D unclear. The V end was cut by 5 bases, the J end by 2 bases, with 4 bases between. Germline CDR1 is LNHDA and CDR2 is SQIVND (reference sequence). This CDR3 has 13 residues. The CDR3 nucleotides read TGTGCCAGTAGTGTAACTGGGGCCAACGTCCTGACTTTC. Amino acids: CASSVTGANVLTF.

The chain recombines TRBV6-1 with TRBJ2-1; weak D call: TRBD2 (6 bases). CDR1 is MNHNS, CDR2 SASEGT, per germline. V lost 4 bases and J 4 bases, leaving 11 bases between the germline ends. CDR3 length: 14 amino acids. The CDR3 nucleotides are TGTGCCAGCAGTGTCCGGGGGTCTTACAATGAGCAGTTCTTC. This translates into CASSVRGSYNEQFF.

This rearrangement joins TRBV10-3 to TRBJ1-2; the D is unclear. Germline V gene data show CDR1 as ENHRY and CDR2 as SYGVKD. V lost 10 bases and J lost 5, with 17 bases in between. The CDR3 runs 13 residues. The CDR3 bases are TGTGCCACCAACGCGGGAGCGGGATATGGCTACACCTTC. It encodes CATNAGAGYGYTF.